This T cell receptor (beta chain) was recovered during a study of blood T cells in healthy people across ages. The CDR3 is made up of 15 amino acids. From germline, CDR1 is MNHEY and CDR2 SVGAGI. V lost 0 bases, J lost 4 bases, and 12 bases lay in between. The use of a sample-barcoded 5' primer and a J-beta primer mix characterized a second PCR of roughly 7 to 11 cycles. TCRdb recomputed calls from the 5' RACE reads with MiXCR, one row per CDR3 protein. The sample has just over 800,000 distinct CDR3 sequences; about 59% are singletons. This sequence joins TRBV6-5 and TRBJ2-5, with D maybe TRBD2 (5 bases). Material for sequencing was blood. The clonotype was recovered from a man younger than 40 in good health. The CDR3 loop is CASSYSRAMGETQYF. The CDR3 nucleotides read TGTGCCAGCAGTTACTCGAGGGCGATGGGAGAGACCCAGTACTTC.